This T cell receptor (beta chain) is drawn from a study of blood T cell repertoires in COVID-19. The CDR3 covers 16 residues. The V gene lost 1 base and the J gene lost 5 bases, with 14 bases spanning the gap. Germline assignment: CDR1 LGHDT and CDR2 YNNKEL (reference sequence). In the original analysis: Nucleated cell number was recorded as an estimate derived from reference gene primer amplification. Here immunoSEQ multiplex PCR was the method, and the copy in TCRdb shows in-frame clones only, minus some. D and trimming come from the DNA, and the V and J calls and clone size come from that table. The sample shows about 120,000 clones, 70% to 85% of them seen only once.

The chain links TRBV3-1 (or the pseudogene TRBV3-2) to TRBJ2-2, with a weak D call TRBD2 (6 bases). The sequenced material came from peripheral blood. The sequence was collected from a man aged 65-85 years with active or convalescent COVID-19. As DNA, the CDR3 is TGTGCCAGCAGCCAAGCCGGGGGAGGTCATACCGGGGAGCTGTTTTTT. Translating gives CASSQAGGGHTGELFF.